These 16 T cell receptor beta chains originate from one sample sequenced in a study of Ad26.COV2.S vaccination and SARS-CoV-2 variants. Sample treatment: around 19 received Ad26.COV2.S at low or high dose, single or two shots; about five received placebo; per-sample allocation not given. Following the first vaccine or placebo injection, samples were taken on day 63. Method: immunoSEQ multiplex PCR; TCRdb's copy keeps in-frame clones and lacks some. The sample lists hundreds of thousands of clones, roughly 90% occurring once. This specimen consisted of peripheral blood, obtained in a trial of Ad26.COV2.S vaccine versus placebo. The source of these receptors is a person between 18 and 59 years old who received the Ad26.COV2.S COVID-19 vaccine or a placebo.

The chain combines TRBV7-6 with TRBJ2-5; the match to TRBD1 covers 9 bases. With V trimmed by 0 bases and J by 2 bases, 7 bases remained unmatched. Germline V lookup: CDR1 SGHVS, CDR2 FNYEAQ. The CDR3 loop spans 17 amino acids. Here the CDR3 DNA reads TGTGCCAGCAGCTTAGCGAGAGGGACAGGGTCTCAAGAGACCCAGTACTTC. Translating gives CASSLARGTGSQETQYF.

This clone was observed a few times. The chain couples TRBV13 to TRBJ1-5; no clear D. The CDR3 has 13 residues. Trimming shortened V by 5 bases and J by 3 bases, and 8 bases separated the two germline ends. Germline CDR1 reads PRHDT; CDR2 reads FYEKMQ (reference sequence). The CDR3: CASSRRDNQPQHF. For the CDR3, the DNA is TGTGCCAGCAGCCGCCGGGACAATCAGCCCCAGCATTTT. The entire variable domain, with the rest obtained from reference TRBV13 and TRBJ1-5, is as follows: AAGVIQSPRHLIKEKRETATLKCYPIPRHDTVYWYQQGPGQDPQFLISFYEKMQSDKGSIPDRFSAQQFSDYHSELNMSSLELGDSALYFCASSRRDNQPQHFGDGTRLSIL.

The DNA for the CDR3 is TGCGCCAGCAGCCAAGATCTTAAGGGGAGCGGATATCAGCCCCAGCATTTT. Protein product: CASSQDLKGSGYQPQHF. This sequence joins TRBV4-1 and TRBJ1-5, with a tentative D call TRBD1 (5 bases). Trimming removed 0 bases at V and 5 bases at J, with 17 bases between. Germline lookup yields CDR1 MGHRA and CDR2 YSYEKL. This CDR3 has 17 amino acids.

This chain joins TRBV7-9 and TRBJ2-2; TRBD1 or TRBD2 may be the D gene (6 bases each). Trimming cost V 5 bases and J 7 bases, with 11 bases left between them. This CDR3 is 13 amino acids long. Germline V gene sequence: CDR1 SEHNR, CDR2 FQNEAQ (reference sequence). The CDR3 protein is CASSQRGDGELFF. In DNA form, the CDR3 reads TGTGCCAGCAGCCAAAGGGGGGACGGGGAGCTGTTTTTT. The variable domain in full, completed from reference TRBV7-9 and TRBJ2-2, reads DTGVSQNPRHKITKRGQNVTFRCDPISEHNRLYWYRQTLGQGPEFLTYFQNEAQLEKSRLLSDRFSAERPKGSFSTLEIQRTEQGDSAMYLCASSQRGDGELFFGEGSRLTVL.

The V gene is TRBV9, the J gene TRBJ2-5, with TRBD2 matching 7 bases. This CDR3 has 15 residues. The germline V gene has CDR1 SGDLS and CDR2 YYNGEE. The V and J ends lost 3 bases and 2 bases, in that order; junction bases with no gene match: 7. CDR3 coding DNA: TGTGCCAGCAGCGCTACGGGACTACAACAAGAGACCCAGTACTTC. Protein: CASSATGLQQETQYF.

The chain is built from TRBV3-1 (or the pseudogene TRBV3-2) and TRBJ2-1; 9 bases match TRBD2. The CDR3 length is 15 residues. Germline V lookup: CDR1 LGHDT, CDR2 YNNKEL (reference sequence). V trimming: 3 bases; J trimming: 4 bases; junction bases outside the gene matches: 4. DNA of the CDR3: TGTGCCAGCAGCCAGGAACTAGCGGGTTACAATGAGCAGTTCTTC. It translates to CASSQELAGYNEQFF.

This chain links TRBV5-1 with TRBJ1-1, with D unresolved. Germline lookup yields CDR1 SGHRS and CDR2 YFSETQ. The CDR3 consists of 15 residues. V lost 0 bases, J lost 4 bases, and 13 bases lay in between. The CDR3 loop is CASSLGDTLSTEAFF. In DNA form, the CDR3 reads TGCGCCAGCAGCTTGGGAGACACCCTGAGCACTGAAGCTTTCTTT.

This sequence joins TRBV6-5 and TRBJ2-2; 11 nucleotides line up with TRBD2. V dropped 6 bases and J dropped 7; count of bases not matched to a gene: 7. The germline gives CDR1 MNHEY, CDR2 SVGAGI. This CDR3 has 15 residues. The CDR3 DNA is TGTGCCAGCAGGTCGACTAGCGGGATTGGCGGGGAGCTGTTTTTT. It translates to CASRSTSGIGGELFF.

The chain employs TRBV29-1 and TRBJ1-1; possibly TRBD1 for D (5 bases). The length of the CDR3 is 13 residues. Germline-derived CDR1 and CDR2 are SQVTM and ANQGSEA. The germline V and J ends were trimmed by 5 bases and 3 bases, with 13 bases remaining between them. The CDR3 sequence is CSVFAGRDTEAFF. The CDR3 nucleotides are TGCAGCGTTTTTGCAGGGCGAGACACTGAAGCTTTCTTT.

The rearrangement uses TRBV30 and TRBJ1-2; D is perhaps TRBD1 (5 bases). Per germline, CDR1 GTSNPN and CDR2 SVGIG (reference sequence). With 5 bases removed from V and 7 bases from J, the gap between germline ends came to 17 bases. The length of the CDR3 is 13 residues. The CDR3 spells CAWVDTSLRGYTF. The CDR3 DNA reads TGTGCCTGGGTGGACACCTCTCTCCGTGGCTACACCTTC.

This chain joins TRBV2 and TRBJ2-7; tentative D call: TRBD2 (5 bases). V lost 5 bases and J 2 bases, leaving 13 bases between the germline ends. CDR1 is SNHLY, CDR2 FYNNEI, per germline. The CDR3 contains 14 residues. This chain's CDR3 is CASSPASRTYEQYF. Written as DNA, the CDR3 is TGTGCCAGCAGTCCGGCTAGCCGAACCTACGAGCAGTACTTC.

The chain employs TRBV27 and TRBJ2-7, with 7 bases fitting TRBD1. Per germline, CDR1 MNHEY and CDR2 SMNVEV (reference sequence). The CDR3 spans 15 residues. V was pared by 5 bases and J by 7 bases, with 14 bases of the junction left unmatched. DNA of the CDR3: TGTGCCAGCAGTCTCCACACTACAGGGGTCGAAGAGCAGTACTTC. As protein: CASSLHTTGVEEQYF.

This chain uses TRBV5-5 with TRBJ2-1, with D maybe TRBD1 (5 bases). The V end was cut by 1 base, the J end by 0 bases, with 8 bases between. CDR3 length equals 15 residues. Germline values: CDR1 SGHKS, CDR2 YYEKEE (reference sequence). The CDR3 sequence: CASSLYRSSYNEQFF. CDR3 coding DNA: TGTGCCAGCAGCTTGTACAGGAGCTCCTACAATGAGCAGTTCTTC.

V is TRBV7-2 and J is TRBJ2-1; 9 bases map to TRBD2. The V and J ends lost 2 bases and 5 bases, in that order; junction bases with no gene match: 7. There are 16 residues in the CDR3. The germline gives CDR1 SGHTA, CDR2 FQGNSA. This CDR3 is CASSLKGREGNNEQFF. DNA for the CDR3: TGTGCCAGCAGCTTAAAGGGGCGGGAGGGAAACAATGAGCAGTTCTTC.

The J gene is TRBJ1-5, the V gene TRBV15; D possibly corresponds to TRBD1 (6 bases). CDR1 is LNHNV, CDR2 YYDKDF, per germline (reference sequence). V lost 7 bases to trimming and J lost 6 bases, with 10 bases between them. The CDR3 consists of 12 residues. The CDR3 region has the DNA TGTGCCACCACTCAGGGGTCTCAGCCCCAGCATTTT. Translation: CATTQGSQPQHF. The full variable domain, completed using reference TRBV15 and TRBJ1-5, is DAMVIQNPRYQVTQFGKPVTLSCSQTLNHNVMYWYQQKSSQAPKLLFHYYDKDFNNEADTPDNFQSRRPNTSFCFLDIRSPGLGDTAMYLCATTQGSQPQHFGDGTRLSIL.

This clone was seen only once. The chain carries TRBV6-5 and TRBJ2-1; D is ambiguous. There are 14 residues in the CDR3. V was cut by 5 bases and J by 2 bases, with 10 bases left in between. CDR1 and CDR2 from the germline V gene are MNHEY and SVGAGI. The CDR3: CASSTVDTYNEQFF. The CDR3 DNA reads TGTGCCAGCAGTACAGTCGACACCTACAATGAGCAGTTCTTC.